Many counts were recorded for the clone carrying this T cell receptor (beta chain). The antigen is undetermined. CDR3 length equals 13 residues. The germline V gene has CDR1 DFQATT and CDR2 SNEGSKA (reference sequence). With V trimmed by 4 bases and J by 4 bases, 6 bases remained unmatched. Sequencing libraries for TCR beta were prepared with iRepertoire HTBI primers and Arm-PCR of CDR3 regions. TCRdb reprocessed the multiplex PCR reads via MiXCR and lists one record per CDR3 protein. The sample lists 350,000 to 500,000 distinct CDR3 sequences, roughly 17% occurring once. This entry belongs to a study of regulatory T cells in long-lasting Graves disease. The study's findings and limits: Blood alone, not thyroid tissue, was studied.

Documented time point: newly diagnosed GD, antithyroid drugs for less than 3 months. TCR sequences were obtained from RNA taken from PBMCs. These data were likewise used in another study, on T cells in Graves' hyperthyroidism and ophthalmopathy. That publication notes: Blood also held most thyroid clonotypes expanded beyond 0.001.

The source material was peripheral blood mononuclear cells (PBMCs), sampled at new diagnosis, from a patient treated with antithyroid drugs. This receptor was obtained from a woman aged 30 to 39 with Graves disease. The chain employs TRBV20-1 and TRBJ1-1; 7 positions agree with TRBD1. CDR3 DNA: TGCAGTGCTACCCATCACAGGGGCACTGAAGCTTTCTTT. Its translation: CSATHHRGTEAFF.